Shown below are 7 T cell receptor beta chains from a single sample sequenced in a study of T-cell reconstitution after alpha-beta-depleted transplantation in children. TCRbeta library preparation incorporated unique molecular identifiers. Each CDR3 protein gets one entry after TCRdb re-called the PCR reads with MiXCR. Of about 590,000 distinct CDR3 sequences listed, approximately 12% are singletons. The source was PBMCs, mostly from graft donor cells, collected 360 days after TCRalphabeta/CD19-depleted stem cell transplant. These receptors came from a male patient younger than 18 who had a stem cell transplant for acute myeloid leukemia, so the T cells may come from the graft donor.

This CDR3 is CASSLVVSAPIQQETQYF. Written as DNA, the CDR3 is TGTGCCAGCAGCTTAGTGGTTTCTGCGCCAATACAGCAAGAGACCCAGTACTTC. The rearrangement links TRBV7-8 to TRBJ2-5; D call uncertain. CDR1 is SGHVS and CDR2 is FQNEAQ in the germline V gene. Trimming took off 1 base at V and 2 bases at J, with 20 bases between the two ends. The CDR3 length is 18 residues.

This clonotype was seen at least ten times. The chain links TRBV2 to TRBJ1-3; 9 nucleotides agree with TRBD1. CDR3 length equals 17 residues. J was trimmed by 0 bases and V by 4 bases; bases with no gene match: 7. Germline values: CDR1 SNHLY, CDR2 FYNNEI. Here the CDR3 reads CASSVGTGLGSGNTIYF. The CDR3 DNA sequence: TGTGCCAGCAGTGTGGGGACAGGGCTGGGCTCTGGAAACACCATATATTTT.

A note on this clonotype: This may be a read error, as it is one base from a much larger clone. The V and J genes are TRBV7-2 and TRBJ2-7, with TRBD2 matching over 7 bases. J lost 5 bases, V lost 2 bases, and 9 bases had no gene match. Germline V gene lookup returns CDR1 SGHTA and CDR2 FQGNSA. The CDR3 has 15 amino acids. Here the CDR3 reads CASSLQAGLPDEQYF. In nucleotides, the CDR3 is TGTGCCAGCAGCTTACAAGCGGGGCTTCCCGACGAGCAGTACTTC.

The V call is TRBV29-1, the J call TRBJ2-6; no firm D call. V was trimmed by 3 bases and J by 0 bases, leaving 9 bases between them. CDR1 and CDR2 (germline): SQVTM, ANQGSEA. This CDR3 region has 15 residues. CDR3 loop: CSVEGGSSGANVLTF. CDR3 nucleotide sequence: TGCAGCGTTGAGGGCGGTAGCTCTGGGGCCAACGTCCTGACTTTC.

The J gene is TRBJ2-7, the V gene TRBV20-1; 11 bases fit TRBD2. J lost 2 bases, V lost 3 bases, and 6 bases had no gene match. The CDR3 is 15 residues long. Germline values: CDR1 DFQATT, CDR2 SNEGSKA (reference sequence). In nucleotides, the CDR3 is TGCAGTGCTAGCGGTAGCGGGAGGGGGGCCTACGAGCAGTACTTC. It yields the protein CSASGSGRGAYEQYF.

This clonotype was observed a handful of times. V is TRBV29-1 and J is TRBJ2-2; maybe TRBD1 (5 bases). The CDR3 sequence is 13 residues long. Germline CDR1 is SQVTM and CDR2 is ANQGSEA. The germline V and J ends were trimmed by 0 bases and 4 bases, with 6 bases remaining between them. CDR3 sequence reads: CSVEDRATGELFF. CDR3 bases: TGCAGCGTTGAAGACAGGGCCACCGGGGAGCTGTTTTTT.

The chain employs TRBV25-1 and TRBJ1-6, with 10 bases identical to TRBD1. Trimming removed 3 bases from V and 10 bases from J; junction bases left unmatched: 9. The CDR3 length is 16 residues. Germline lookup yields CDR1 MGHDK and CDR2 SYGVNS. The CDR3 loop reads CASSDRGQGPTSPLHF. DNA for the CDR3: TGTGCCAGCAGTGATCGGGGACAGGGGCCGACCTCACCCCTCCACTTT.